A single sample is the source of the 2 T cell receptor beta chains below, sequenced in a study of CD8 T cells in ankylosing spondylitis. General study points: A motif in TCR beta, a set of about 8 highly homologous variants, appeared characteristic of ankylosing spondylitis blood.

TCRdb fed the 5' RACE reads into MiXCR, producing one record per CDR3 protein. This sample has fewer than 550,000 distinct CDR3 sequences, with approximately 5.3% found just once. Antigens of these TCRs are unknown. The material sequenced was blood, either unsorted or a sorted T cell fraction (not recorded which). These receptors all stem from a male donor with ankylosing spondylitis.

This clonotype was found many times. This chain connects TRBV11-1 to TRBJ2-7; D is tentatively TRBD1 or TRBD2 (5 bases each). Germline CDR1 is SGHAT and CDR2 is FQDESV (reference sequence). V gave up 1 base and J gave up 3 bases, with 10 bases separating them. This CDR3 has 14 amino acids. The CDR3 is CASSLEGRLYEQYF. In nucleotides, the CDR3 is TGTGCCAGCAGCTTAGAGGGACGTCTCTACGAGCAGTACTTC. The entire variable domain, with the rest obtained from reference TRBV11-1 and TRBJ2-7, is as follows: EAEVAQSPRYKITEKSQAVAFWCDPISGHATLYWYRQILGQGPELLVQFQDESVVDDSQLPKDRFSAERLKGVDSTLKIQPAELGDSAMYLCASSLEGRLYEQYFGPGTRLTVT.

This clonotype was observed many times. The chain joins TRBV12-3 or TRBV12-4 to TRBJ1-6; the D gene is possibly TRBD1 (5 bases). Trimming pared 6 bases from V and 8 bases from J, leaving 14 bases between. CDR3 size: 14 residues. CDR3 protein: CASSVEGFDSPLHF. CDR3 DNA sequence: TGTGCCAGCAGCGTGGAGGGGTTTGATTCACCCCTCCACTTT.